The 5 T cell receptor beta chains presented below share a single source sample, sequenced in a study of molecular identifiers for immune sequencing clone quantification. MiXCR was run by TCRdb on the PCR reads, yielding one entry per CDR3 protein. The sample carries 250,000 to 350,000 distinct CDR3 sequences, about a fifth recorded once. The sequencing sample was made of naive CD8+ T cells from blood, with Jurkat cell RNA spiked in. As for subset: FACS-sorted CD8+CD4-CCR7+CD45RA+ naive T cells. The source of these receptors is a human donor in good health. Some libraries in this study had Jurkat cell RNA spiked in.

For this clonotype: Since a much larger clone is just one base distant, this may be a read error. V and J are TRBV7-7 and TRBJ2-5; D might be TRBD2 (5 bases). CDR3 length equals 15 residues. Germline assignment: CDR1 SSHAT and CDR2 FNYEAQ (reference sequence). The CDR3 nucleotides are TGTGCTAGCAGCTTAGCGTCCTGGAGCCAAGGGACCCAGTACTTC. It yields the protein CASSLASWSQGTQYF.

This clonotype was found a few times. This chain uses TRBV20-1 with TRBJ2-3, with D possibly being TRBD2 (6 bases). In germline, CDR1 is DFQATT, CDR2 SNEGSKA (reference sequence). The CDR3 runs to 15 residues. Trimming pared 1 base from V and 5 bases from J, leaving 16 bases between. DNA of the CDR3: TGCAGTGCTAGAGTTTGGGAGCGGAGGGGAGATACGCAGTATTTT. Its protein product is CSARVWERRGDTQYF.

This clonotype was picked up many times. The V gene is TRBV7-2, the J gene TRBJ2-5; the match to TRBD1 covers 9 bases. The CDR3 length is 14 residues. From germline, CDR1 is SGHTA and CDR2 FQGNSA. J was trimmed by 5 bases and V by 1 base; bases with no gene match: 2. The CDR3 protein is CASSLEDRGETQYF. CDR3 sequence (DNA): TGTGCCAGCAGCTTAGAGGACAGGGGCGAGACCCAGTACTTC.

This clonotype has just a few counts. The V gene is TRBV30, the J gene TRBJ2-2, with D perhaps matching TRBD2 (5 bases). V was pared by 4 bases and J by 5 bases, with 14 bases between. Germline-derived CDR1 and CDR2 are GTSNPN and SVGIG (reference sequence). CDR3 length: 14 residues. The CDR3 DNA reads TGTGCCTGGAACCCAGTTGGGGAGACCGGGGAGCTGTTTTTT. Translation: CAWNPVGETGELFF.

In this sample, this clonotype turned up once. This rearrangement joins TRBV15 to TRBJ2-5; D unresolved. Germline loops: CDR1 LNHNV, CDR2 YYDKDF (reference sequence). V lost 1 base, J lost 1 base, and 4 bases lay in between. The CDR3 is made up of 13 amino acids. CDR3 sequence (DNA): TGTGCCACCAGCAGAGTAACCCAAGAGACCCAGTACTTC. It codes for CATSRVTQETQYF.